A selection of T cell receptor beta chains follows, all from one sample in a study of identical twins. TCRdb re-called the 5' RACE reads with MiXCR, one entry per CDR3 protein. Here the sample spans some 100,000 distinct CDR3 sequences, about 5.6% being singletons. Sequencing used memory T cells sorted from blood. Source of these receptors: a woman between 45 and 65 years old in good health. Each CDR3 is given with its conserved first and last residue. D genes are given only for firm matches. Only some rows state a clone size, as once, few, many or a class for expanded clones.

j_call clone_size v_call d_call cdr3_nt cdr3_aa
TRBJ2-1 many TRBV27 . TGTGCCAGCAAGAACCATTTAGCGAATGAGCAGTTCTTC CASKNHLANEQFF
TRBJ2-3 . TRBV20-1 . TGCAGTGCTAGAGATATAAGGCTAGCGCTCACTCCTAGCACAGATACGCAGTATTTT CSARDIRLALTPSTDTQYF
TRBJ2-2 many TRBV12-3/TRBV12-4 . TGTGCCAGCACCGAGGGGCTAGGTCGCACCGGGGAGCTGTTTTTT CASTEGLGRTGELFF
TRBJ2-5 few TRBV27 TRBD1 TGTGCCAGCAGACAACAGGGGGCGCGGGAGACCCAGTACTTC CASRQQGARETQYF
TRBJ2-1 many TRBV5-1 . TGCGCCAGCAATAAGCCCTCAGACAATGAGCAGTTCTTC CASNKPSDNEQFF
TRBJ1-1 many TRBV10-3 TRBD1 TGTGCCATCAGTGACCCGGGACAGGCGGGATCTGAAGCTTTCTTT CAISDPGQAGSEAFF
TRBJ2-1 many TRBV20-1 . TGCAGTGCTAGAGATGAGGGAGCGTCGTACAATGAGCAGTTCTTC CSARDEGASYNEQFF
TRBJ2-7 many TRBV2 TRBD2 TGTGCCAGCAGAGGGACTAGCGGACCCTACGAGCAGTACTTC CASRGTSGPYEQYF
TRBJ1-6 many TRBV3-1 . TGTGCCAGCAGCCCAGGAGAGGGGGACTCACCCCTCCACTTT CASSPGEGDSPLHF
TRBJ2-5 many TRBV20-1 . TGCAGTGCTAGAGTAGGGGAGACCCAGTACTTC CSARVGETQYF
TRBJ1-6 . TRBV3-1 . TGTGCCAGCAGCCAAGGTCCCTATAATTCACCCCTCCACTTT CASSQGPYNSPLHF
TRBJ2-7 few TRBV20-1 TRBD1 TGCAGTTGCCAGGGACAGGGGTACGAGCAGTACTTC CSCQGQGYEQYF
TRBJ1-3 many TRBV7-6 . TGTGCCAGCAGCTTACGGGAAAACACCATATATTTT CASSLRENTIYF
TRBJ1-1 many TRBV4-1 TRBD1 TGCGCCAGCAGCCAACATGGGCAGGGGGCAGGGGGTGCTTTCTTT CASSQHGQGAGGAFF
TRBJ1-3 many TRBV6-1 . TGTGCCAGCAGTGATAGGGTGGGGCAAAACACCATATATTTT CASSDRVGQNTIYF
TRBJ1-1 many TRBV6-6 . TGTGCCAGCAGTTACGCGTCCAGGGCGAACACTGAAGCTTTCTTT CASSYASRANTEAFF
TRBJ1-5 many TRBV4-1 . TGCGCCAGCAGCCTACGGACAGAGGGCAATCAGCCCCAGCATTTT CASSLRTEGNQPQHF
TRBJ2-3 . TRBV19 . TGTGCCAGTAGTCCCCGGACCGCCGGGACTAGCACAGATACGCAGTATTTT CASSPRTAGTSTDTQYF
TRBJ2-5 many TRBV15 TRBD2 TGTGCCACCAGCAGAACCGGGACTACCCAAGAGACCCAGTACTTC CATSRTGTTQETQYF
TRBJ2-1 few TRBV5-4 TRBD1 TGTGCCAGCAGCTCATCCCGGGACAGGGCACACAATGAGCAGTTCTTC CASSSSRDRAHNEQFF
TRBJ2-6 few TRBV5-1 . TGCGCCAGCAGCTCAAAGAGTCAGAGTACTGGGGCCAACGTCCTGACTTTC CASSSKSQSTGANVLTF
TRBJ2-1 many TRBV3-1 TRBD2 TGTGCCAGCAGCCTTGGACTAGCGGGAGGGCAGAATGAGCAGTTCTTC CASSLGLAGGQNEQFF
TRBJ2-1 once TRBV19 . TGTGCCAGTAGATCGTACTTCGAGGGTGAGCAGTTCTTC CASRSYFEGEQFF
TRBJ2-1 many TRBV13 . TGTGCCAGCGTCAGGGGTCTCGCCTACAATGAGCAGTTCTTC CASVRGLAYNEQFF
TRBJ1-2 few TRBV18 . TGTGCCAGCTCACCACCAGACCCCACCGGAAGCTACACCTTC CASSPPDPTGSYTF
TRBJ2-3 many TRBV7-9 TRBD2 TGTGCCAGCAGGCGGACTAGCGGGACAGATACGCAGTATTTT CASRRTSGTDTQYF
TRBJ2-4 many TRBV12-3/TRBV12-4 . TGTGCCAGCAGTTTAGGGCTAGCGGCCAAAAACATTCAGTACTTC CASSLGLAAKNIQYF
TRBJ2-7 many TRBV29-1 . TGCAGCGTTGAACTGGGGGCGGGGCCCTACGAGCAGTACTTC CSVELGAGPYEQYF
TRBJ2-5 many TRBV20-1 . TGCAGTGCTATTACAGGGTTTGAGACCCAGTACTTC CSAITGFETQYF
TRBJ2-1 many TRBV10-3 . TGTGCCATCAGTGGAGGGACTCCCAACAATGAGCAGTTCTTC CAISGGTPNNEQFF
TRBJ2-3 many TRBV20-1 TRBD2 TGCAGTGCTGAAGGACCCAGCGGGAGAGCAGATACGCAGTATTTT CSAEGPSGRADTQYF
TRBJ2-1 many TRBV29-1 . TGCAGCGGTGGGTACAGACAGTTTTCCTACAATGAGCAGTTCTTC CSGGYRQFSYNEQFF
TRBJ2-2 many TRBV12-3/TRBV12-4 TRBD2 TGTGCCAGCAGTGAATCGGGACTAGTTTCCGGGGAGCTGTTTTTT CASSESGLVSGELFF
TRBJ2-1 many TRBV7-9 TRBD2 TGTGCCAGCGAAAAGGGGCCGGGACTAGCGAATCCCAATGAGCAGTTCTTC CASEKGPGLANPNEQFF
TRBJ1-1 few TRBV5-1 TRBD1 TGCGCCAGCAGCTTGACAGGGGGACCGAACACTGAAGCTTTCTTT CASSLTGGPNTEAFF
TRBJ2-1 many TRBV5-8 TRBD2 TGTGCCAGCAGCATTAGCGGGATGGGCTCCTACAATGAGCAGTTCTTC CASSISGMGSYNEQFF
TRBJ2-1 many TRBV12-3/TRBV12-4 . TGTGCCAGCACCTGGTACCCCTCCTACAATGAGCAGTTCTTC CASTWYPSYNEQFF
TRBJ1-2 many TRBV28 . TGTGCCAGCAGACCTAACGACAGAGACTATGGCTACACCTTC CASRPNDRDYGYTF
TRBJ1-2 few TRBV11-2 TRBD1 TGTGCCAGCAGCCGGACAGGAACGAATGGCTACACCTTC CASSRTGTNGYTF
TRBJ2-1 many TRBV20-1 TRBD2 TGCAGTGCTAGTGGTTCTCTGGGTCTGAGCGGGAGGGGTTACAATGAGCAGTTCTTC CSASGSLGLSGRGYNEQFF
TRBJ2-3 . TRBV2 TRBD2 TGTGCCAGCGGGCGGGAGGCTAGCACAGATACGCAGTATTTT CASGREASTDTQYF
TRBJ2-1 few TRBV24-1 . TGTGCCACCTCCACTGGACCTGTCAACTACAATGAGCAGTTCTTC CATSTGPVNYNEQFF
TRBJ1-5 many TRBV5-6 . TGTGCCAGCAGCTTGGGGGTCTATAGCAATCAGCCCCAGCATTTT CASSLGVYSNQPQHF
TRBJ2-1 . TRBV6-4 TRBD1 TGTGCCAGCAGTGCAGGGCGTCAACAGGGGGGCAATGAGCAGTTCTTC CASSAGRQQGGNEQFF
TRBJ2-1 many TRBV3-1 TRBD2 TGTGCCAGCGGGGCCGGACTAGCGGGGCACAATGAGCAGTTCTTC CASGAGLAGHNEQFF
TRBJ2-3 many TRBV12-3/TRBV12-4 . TGTGCCAGCACCCCAGGGGAGCCTAGCACAGATACGCAGTATTTT CASTPGEPSTDTQYF